The rows below give T cell receptor beta chains drawn from one sample of a study of cytomegalovirus exposure and HLA in healthy donors. TCRdb's table, derived via immunoSEQ multiplex PCR, lists solely in-frame clones and lacks some. Of approximately 260,000 clones listed, 86% are singletons. The specimen was PBMCs. The receptors derive from a woman in her thirties in good health and CMV-seropositive. The CDR3 runs from the conserved cysteine through the conserved F or W. D genes are given only for firm matches. The listing skips clone size in some rows; elsewhere it reads once, few, many or a size class.

d_gene: TRBD2
abundance: NA
v_gene: TRBV2
j_gene: TRBJ2-7
len: 13
CDR3aa: CASILTSPYEQYF
CDR3nt: TGTGCCAGCATCCTGACTAGCCCCTACGAGCAGTACTTC

d_gene: NA
abundance: NA
v_gene: TRBV5-4
j_gene: TRBJ2-3
len: 13
CDR3aa: CASSSSSTDTQYF
CDR3nt: TGTGCCAGCAGCTCCTCTAGCACAGATACGCAGTATTTT

d_gene: NA
abundance: NA
v_gene: TRBV18
j_gene: TRBJ2-1
len: 15
CDR3aa: CASSPLSGAYNEQFF
CDR3nt: TGTGCCAGCTCACCACTCAGCGGAGCCTACAATGAGCAGTTCTTC

d_gene: TRBD1
abundance: few
v_gene: TRBV2
j_gene: TRBJ2-7
len: 15
CDR3aa: CASSVRRQGAQEQYF
CDR3nt: TGTGCCAGCAGTGTCAGGAGACAGGGGGCTCAAGAGCAGTACTTC

d_gene: NA
abundance: NA
v_gene: TRBV19
j_gene: TRBJ1-1
len: 14
CDR3aa: CASKDPPNRDGAFF
CDR3nt: TGTGCCAGTAAGGATCCCCCCAACAGGGACGGAGCTTTCTTT

d_gene: TRBD2
abundance: NA
v_gene: TRBV9
j_gene: TRBJ2-7
len: 16
CDR3aa: CASSVGISGFSYEQYF
CDR3nt: TGTGCCAGCAGCGTAGGAATTAGCGGGTTCTCCTACGAGCAGTACTTC

d_gene: NA
abundance: NA
v_gene: TRBV6-1
j_gene: TRBJ1-2
len: 16
CDR3aa: CASSESSRGPNYGYTF
CDR3nt: TGTGCCAGCAGTGAATCCTCCAGGGGCCCTAACTATGGCTACACCTTC

d_gene: NA
abundance: NA
v_gene: TRBV5-1
j_gene: TRBJ2-7
len: 15
CDR3aa: CASSLEGRGLYQQYF
CDR3nt: NA

d_gene: TRBD1
abundance: NA
v_gene: TRBV10-3
j_gene: TRBJ2-2
len: 15
CDR3aa: CAISRGTVNTGELFF
CDR3nt: TGTGCCATCAGTAGGGGGACAGTGAACACCGGGGAGCTGTTTTTT

d_gene: NA
abundance: NA
v_gene: TRBV5-1
j_gene: TRBJ2-7
len: 15
CDR3aa: CASSLVGQGENEQYF
CDR3nt: TGCGCCAGCAGCTTGGTAGGGCAAGGGGAAAACGAGCAGTACTTC

d_gene: NA
abundance: few
v_gene: TRBV28
j_gene: TRBJ1-1
len: 12
CDR3aa: CASSLFTNEAFF
CDR3nt: TGTGCCAGCAGTTTGTTCACAAATGAAGCTTTCTTT

d_gene: NA
abundance: NA
v_gene: TRBV5-1
j_gene: TRBJ2-5
len: 16
CDR3aa: CASSLSDTGSGETQYF
CDR3nt: TGCGCCAGCAGCTTGAGTGATACGGGATCGGGGGAGACCCAGTACTTC

d_gene: NA
abundance: NA
v_gene: TRBV5-5
j_gene: TRBJ1-1
len: 15
CDR3aa: CASSSGQTLNTEAFF
CDR3nt: TGTGCCAGCAGCTCAGGACAGACCCTCAACACTGAAGCTTTCTTT

d_gene: NA
abundance: NA
v_gene: TRBV7-6
j_gene: TRBJ2-3
len: 15
CDR3aa: CASSPLPLGADTQYF
CDR3nt: TGTGCCAGCAGCCCACTCCCCCTAGGGGCAGATACGCAGTATTTT

d_gene: NA
abundance: NA
v_gene: TRBV15
j_gene: TRBJ2-1
len: 15
CDR3aa: CATSRDMRDPYEQFF
CDR3nt: TGTGCCACCAGCAGAGATATGCGGGACCCCTATGAGCAGTTCTTC

d_gene: TRBD2
abundance: NA
v_gene: TRBV4-1
j_gene: TRBJ2-2
len: 19
CDR3aa: CASSQAPGLAKRGTGELFF
CDR3nt: TGCGCCAGCAGCCAAGCTCCGGGACTAGCGAAGAGGGGCACCGGGGAGCTGTTTTTT

d_gene: NA
abundance: NA
v_gene: TRBV28
j_gene: TRBJ1-2
len: 14
CDR3aa: CASSTPGTLYGYTF
CDR3nt: TGTGCCAGCAGTACCCCGGGGACTTTGTATGGCTACACCTTC

d_gene: TRBD1
abundance: few
v_gene: TRBV18
j_gene: TRBJ1-1
len: 14
CDR3aa: CASSLPGTEPEAFF
CDR3nt: TGTGCCAGCTCACTACCCGGGACAGAGCCTGAAGCTTTCTTT

d_gene: NA
abundance: NA
v_gene: TRBV5-1
j_gene: TRBJ1-1
len: 13
CDR3aa: CASSLYMNTEAFF
CDR3nt: TGCGCCAGCAGCTTATATATGAACACTGAAGCTTTCTTT

d_gene: NA
abundance: NA
v_gene: TRBV7-8
j_gene: TRBJ2-7
len: 13
CDR3aa: CASSLRGSYEQYF
CDR3nt: TGTGCCAGCAGCTTAAGGGGCAGCTACGAGCAGTACTTC

d_gene: TRBD1
abundance: NA
v_gene: TRBV19
j_gene: TRBJ1-1
len: 15
CDR3aa: CATSDPGQGNTEAFF
CDR3nt: TGTGCCACCTCAGACCCCGGACAGGGGAACACTGAAGCTTTCTTT

d_gene: TRBD1
abundance: NA
v_gene: TRBV6-1
j_gene: TRBJ1-1
len: 16
CDR3aa: CASSEGGQGAYTEAFF
CDR3nt: TGTGCCAGCAGTGAAGGGGGACAGGGGGCATATACTGAAGCTTTCTTT

d_gene: NA
abundance: NA
v_gene: TRBV11-2
j_gene: TRBJ2-7
len: 11
CDR3aa: CASSPSYEQYF
CDR3nt: TGTGCCAGCAGCCCTTCTTACGAGCAGTACTTC

d_gene: NA
abundance: NA
v_gene: TRBV4-1
j_gene: TRBJ2-1
len: 14
CDR3aa: CASSRGEAFNEQFF
CDR3nt: TGCGCCAGCAGCCGGGGGGAGGCTTTCAATGAGCAGTTCTTC

d_gene: TRBD2
abundance: NA
v_gene: TRBV5-4
j_gene: TRBJ2-7
len: 18
CDR3aa: CASSPGLAGGLAGHEQYF
CDR3nt: TGTGCCAGCAGCCCAGGATTAGCGGGAGGCCTGGCGGGCCACGAGCAGTACTTC

d_gene: TRBD2
abundance: NA
v_gene: TRBV4-2
j_gene: TRBJ2-3
len: 15
CDR3aa: CASSRGLANTDTQYF
CDR3nt: TGTGCCAGCAGCCGGGGACTAGCGAACACAGATACGCAGTATTTT

d_gene: TRBD1
abundance: NA
v_gene: TRBV7-4
j_gene: TRBJ1-1
len: 15
CDR3aa: CASSCKRGRGAEAFF
CDR3nt: TGTGCCAGCAGCTGCAAGAGGGGGCGGGGTGCTGAAGCTTTCTTT

d_gene: NA
abundance: NA
v_gene: TRBV19
j_gene: TRBJ1-5
len: 13
CDR3aa: CASSIRESQPQHF
CDR3nt: TGTGCCAGTAGTATCAGGGAATCGCAGCCCCAGCATTTT

d_gene: NA
abundance: NA
v_gene: TRBV18
j_gene: TRBJ2-7
len: 16
CDR3aa: CASSPPVRGSSYEQYF
CDR3nt: TGTGCCAGCTCACCCCCAGTACGGGGGAGCTCCTACGAGCAGTACTTC

d_gene: TRBD2
abundance: NA
v_gene: TRBV5-1
j_gene: TRBJ2-5
len: 14
CDR3aa: CASNEREGQETQYF
CDR3nt: TGCGCCAGCAACGAGCGGGAGGGCCAAGAGACCCAGTACTTC

d_gene: TRBD1
abundance: NA
v_gene: TRBV9
j_gene: TRBJ1-2
len: 18
CDR3aa: CASSGSGTGAPWGGGYTF
CDR3nt: TGTGCCAGCAGCGGATCCGGGACAGGGGCCCCTTGGGGCGGGGGCTACACCTTC

d_gene: NA
abundance: NA
v_gene: TRBV5-1
j_gene: TRBJ2-3
len: 14
CDR3aa: CASSLDGLKDTQYF
CDR3nt: TGCGCCAGCAGCTTGGACGGACTGAAAGATACGCAGTATTTT

d_gene: TRBD1
abundance: NA
v_gene: TRBV2
j_gene: TRBJ1-2
len: 11
CDR3aa: CASRQGYGYTF
CDR3nt: TGTGCCAGCAGACAGGGGTATGGCTACACCTTC

d_gene: NA
abundance: NA
v_gene: TRBV28
j_gene: TRBJ1-1
len: 14
CDR3aa: CASSYGRRGTEAFF
CDR3nt: TGTGCCAGCAGTTACGGGCGGCGGGGTACTGAAGCTTTCTTT

d_gene: NA
abundance: NA
v_gene: TRBV6-1
j_gene: TRBJ1-5
len: 14
CDR3aa: CASVFGVSNQPQHF
CDR3nt: TGTGCCAGCGTATTCGGGGTCAGTAATCAGCCCCAGCATTTT

d_gene: TRBD2
abundance: NA
v_gene: TRBV28
j_gene: TRBJ2-1
len: 18
CDR3aa: CASSLFFGTSGWYNEQFF
CDR3nt: TGTGCCAGCAGTTTATTTTTCGGAACTAGCGGCTGGTACAATGAGCAGTTCTTC

d_gene: NA
abundance: NA
v_gene: TRBV5-4
j_gene: TRBJ1-2
len: 12
CDR3aa: CASRGSGVGYTF
CDR3nt: TGTGCCAGCAGGGGGTCGGGGGTTGGCTACACCTTC

d_gene: TRBD2
abundance: NA
v_gene: TRBV25-1
j_gene: TRBJ2-3
len: 16
CDR3aa: CASQSTSGSRTDTQYF
CDR3nt: TGTGCCAGCCAATCTACTAGCGGGAGCCGCACAGATACGCAGTATTTT

d_gene: TRBD2
abundance: NA
v_gene: TRBV27
j_gene: TRBJ2-5
len: 15
CDR3aa: CASNYALAGEETQYF
CDR3nt: TGTGCCAGCAACTATGCTCTAGCGGGAGAAGAGACCCAGTACTTC

d_gene: NA
abundance: once
v_gene: TRBV27
j_gene: TRBJ2-5
len: 15
CDR3aa: CASSLSSAVRETQYF
CDR3nt: TGTGCCAGCAGTTTATCCTCAGCGGTCCGAGAGACCCAGTACTTC

d_gene: TRBD2
abundance: NA
v_gene: TRBV2
j_gene: TRBJ2-1
len: 17
CDR3aa: CASSELGSGRAYNEQFF
CDR3nt: TGTGCCAGCAGTGAATTAGGGAGCGGGAGGGCCTACAATGAGCAGTTCTTC

d_gene: NA
abundance: NA
v_gene: TRBV27
j_gene: TRBJ2-1
len: 14
CDR3aa: CASTGWGDHNEQFF
CDR3nt: TGTGCCAGCACTGGGTGGGGGGATCACAATGAGCAGTTCTTC

d_gene: TRBD1
abundance: NA
v_gene: TRBV30
j_gene: TRBJ2-7
len: 16
CDR3aa: CAWSSPGTGGRYEQYF
CDR3nt: TGTGCCTGGAGTTCCCCCGGGACAGGGGGAAGGTACGAGCAGTACTTC

d_gene: TRBD2
abundance: NA
v_gene: TRBV7-6
j_gene: TRBJ2-3
len: 17
CDR3aa: CASSWGNSGRSTDTQYF
CDR3nt: TGTGCCAGCAGCTGGGGAAATAGCGGGAGAAGCACAGATACGCAGTATTTT